What follows is one TCR beta chain and its context. Its antigen is unknown. The CDR3 runs 15 residues. V was shortened by 5 bases and J by 0 bases, with 14 bases between the two germline ends. The germline gives CDR1 SGHTA, CDR2 FQGNSA. The data belong to a study of monozygotic twins with cystic fibrosis. Overall study findings and caveats: Shared CDR3 numbers were not associated with age, concordance or severity. Low clonality (median about 0.0095) suggested a mostly naive repertoire. Co-twins had the most similar V usage for 13 of 16 pairs, J for 8. Unrelated CF individuals shared fewer identical clonotypes than monozygotic CF twins.

The repertoire was sequenced with immunoSEQ multiplex PCR; TCRdb's copy has only in-frame clones and lacks some. The table shows tens of thousands of clones, with approximately 87% occurring only once. The chain uses TRBV7-2 and TRBJ2-7; D gene unclear. The receptor comes from a girl aged 2 to 9 with cystic fibrosis. The sequencing input was blood. The CDR3 reads CASSNRALTSYEQYF. The CDR3 DNA reads TGTGCCAGCAGCAACCGGGCCCTTACCTCCTACGAGCAGTACTTC.